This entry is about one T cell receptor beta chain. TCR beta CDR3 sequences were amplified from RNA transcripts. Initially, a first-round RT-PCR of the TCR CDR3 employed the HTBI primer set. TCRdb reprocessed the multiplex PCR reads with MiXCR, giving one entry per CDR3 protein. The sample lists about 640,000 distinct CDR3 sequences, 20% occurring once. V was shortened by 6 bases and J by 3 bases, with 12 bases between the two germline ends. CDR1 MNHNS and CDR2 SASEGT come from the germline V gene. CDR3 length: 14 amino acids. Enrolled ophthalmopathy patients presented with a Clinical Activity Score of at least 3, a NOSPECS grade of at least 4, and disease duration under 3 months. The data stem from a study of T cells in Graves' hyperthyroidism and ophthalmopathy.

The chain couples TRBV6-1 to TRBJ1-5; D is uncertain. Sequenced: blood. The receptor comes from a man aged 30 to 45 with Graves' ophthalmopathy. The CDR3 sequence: CASRAGIHNQPQHF. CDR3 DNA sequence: TGTGCCAGCAGGGCCGGGATCCACAATCAGCCCCAGCATTTT.